This entry lists 3 T cell receptor beta chains sequenced from one sample in a study of OX40 agonist ivuxolimab in advanced cancers. Generated by immunoSEQ multiplex PCR, the TCRdb table keeps only in-frame clones and is missing some. The table includes 60,000 to 70,000 clones, roughly 87% detected once. This sample comprised CD4+ or CD8+ T cells sorted from blood, obtained in a trial of the OX40 agonist ivuxolimab. The receptors were gathered from an adult with an advanced solid tumor such as melanoma, head and neck, liver or kidney cancer.

This rearrangement joins TRBV7-9 to TRBJ2-3, with TRBD2 matching 9 bases. The V gene end was trimmed by 5 bases and the J gene end by 7 bases; junction bases not matched to a gene: 10. CDR3 length: 15 amino acids. Germline-derived CDR1 and CDR2 are SEHNR and FQNEAQ (reference sequence). CDR3 loop: CASSTAGGGVYTQYF. In DNA form, the CDR3 reads TGTGCCAGCAGCACAGCCGGCGGGGGGGTATATACGCAGTATTTT.

The chain joins TRBV9 to TRBJ2-5, with 8 bases lining up with TRBD2. The CDR3 covers 15 residues. Germline V gene lookup returns CDR1 SGDLS and CDR2 YYNGEE. V trimming: 4 bases; J trimming: 4 bases; junction bases outside the gene matches: 9. The CDR3 nucleotides read TGTGCCAGCAGCCCCCGGGGCGGGGGGCCAGAGACCCAGTACTTC. It encodes CASSPRGGGPETQYF.

The rearrangement links TRBV5-4 to TRBJ2-7; D perhaps matches TRBD1 (6 bases). The CDR3 runs 15 residues. Trimming pared 4 bases from V and 2 bases from J, leaving 16 bases between. Germline V gene sequence: CDR1 SGHNT, CDR2 YYREEE (reference sequence). The CDR3: CASSEGGRVPYEQYF. The CDR3 DNA reads as TGTGCCAGCAGCGAAGGGGGTAGGGTACCCTACGAGCAGTACTTC.